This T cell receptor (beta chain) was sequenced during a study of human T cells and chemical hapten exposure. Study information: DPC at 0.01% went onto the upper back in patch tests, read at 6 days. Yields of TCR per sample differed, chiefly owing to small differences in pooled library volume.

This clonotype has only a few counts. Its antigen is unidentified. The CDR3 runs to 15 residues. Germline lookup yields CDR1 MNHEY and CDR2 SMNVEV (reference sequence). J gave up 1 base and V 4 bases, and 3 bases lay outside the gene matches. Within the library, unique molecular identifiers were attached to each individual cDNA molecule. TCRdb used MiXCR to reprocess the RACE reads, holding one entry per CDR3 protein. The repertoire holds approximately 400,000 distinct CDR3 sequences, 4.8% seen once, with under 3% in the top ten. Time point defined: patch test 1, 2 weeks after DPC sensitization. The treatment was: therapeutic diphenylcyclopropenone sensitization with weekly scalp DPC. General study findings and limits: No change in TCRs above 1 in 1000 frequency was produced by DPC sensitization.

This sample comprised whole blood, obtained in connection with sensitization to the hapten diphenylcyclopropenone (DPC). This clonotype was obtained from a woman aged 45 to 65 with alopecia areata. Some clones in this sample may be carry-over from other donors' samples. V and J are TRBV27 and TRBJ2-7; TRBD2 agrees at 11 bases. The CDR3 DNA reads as TGTGCCAGCAGTTCTCCTAGCGGGAGGTCCTACGAGCAGTACTTC. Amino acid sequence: CASSSPSGRSYEQYF.